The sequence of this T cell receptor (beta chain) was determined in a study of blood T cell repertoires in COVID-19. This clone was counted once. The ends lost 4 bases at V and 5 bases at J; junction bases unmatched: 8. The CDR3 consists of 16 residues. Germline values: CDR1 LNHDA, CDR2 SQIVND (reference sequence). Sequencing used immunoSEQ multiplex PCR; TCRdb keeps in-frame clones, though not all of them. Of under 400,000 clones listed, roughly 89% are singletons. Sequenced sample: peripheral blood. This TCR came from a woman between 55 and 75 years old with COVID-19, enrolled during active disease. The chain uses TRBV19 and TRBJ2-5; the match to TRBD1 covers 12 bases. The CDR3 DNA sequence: TGTGCCAGTAGTAGGGCCGGGACAGGGGGCAGCGAGACCCAGTACTTC. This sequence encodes CASSRAGTGGSETQYF.